The clone carrying this T cell receptor (beta chain) has a single count. The antigen is not known. The sample comes from a study of cytomegalovirus exposure and HLA in healthy donors. Whole-study findings and limits: In vitro checks showed that a few CMV-associated chains really do target CMV antigens.

The assay was immunoSEQ multiplex PCR, and TCRdb's table has in-frame clones only and misses some. Of some 210,000 clones in the sample, around 87% were seen once. The specimen sequenced was PBMCs. The clonotype comes from a woman between 18 and 29 years old in good health and CMV-seropositive.

This CDR3 reads CASSPGGQFF. The CDR3 bases are TGTGCCAGCAGCCCCGGGGGGCAGTTCTTC. The J gene is TRBJ2-1, the V gene TRBV4-2, with D maybe TRBD2 (6 bases). CDR3 length equals 10 residues. The V and J ends lost 4 bases and 12 bases respectively, with 7 bases between them. Germline-derived CDR1 and CDR2 are LGHNA and YNFKEQ.